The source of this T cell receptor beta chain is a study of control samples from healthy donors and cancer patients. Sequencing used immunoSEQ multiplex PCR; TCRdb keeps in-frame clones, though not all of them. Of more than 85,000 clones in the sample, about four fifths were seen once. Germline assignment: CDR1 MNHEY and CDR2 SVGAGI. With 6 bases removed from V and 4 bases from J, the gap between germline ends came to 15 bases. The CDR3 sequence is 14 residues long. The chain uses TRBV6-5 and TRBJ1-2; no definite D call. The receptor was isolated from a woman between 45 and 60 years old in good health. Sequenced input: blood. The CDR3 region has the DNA TGTGCCAGCAGCCGAGATGGGGAGGGCTATGGCTACACCTTC. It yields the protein CASSRDGEGYGYTF.